This entry lists 26 T cell receptor beta chains sequenced from one sample in a study of CD8 T cells in ankylosing spondylitis. Via MiXCR, TCRdb re-called the 5' RACE reads, giving one row per CDR3 protein. The repertoire holds over 100,000 distinct CDR3 sequences, with 6.5% to 9% as singletons. The sequencing sample was made of blood, either unsorted or a sorted T cell fraction (not recorded which). Every receptor here comes from a male donor with ankylosing spondylitis or in good health (not recorded which).

This clonotype showed up many times. The chain recombines TRBV2 with TRBJ1-4; 8 nucleotides line up with TRBD1. Germline V gives CDR1 SNHLY, CDR2 FYNNEI. V shed 5 bases and J 5 bases; nucleotides not matched to a gene: 7. CDR3 length: 15 amino acids. This CDR3 is CASSPDRGGNEKLFF. DNA for the CDR3: TGTGCCAGCAGTCCCGACAGGGGAGGAAATGAAAAACTGTTTTTT. Full variable domain (missing parts from reference TRBV2 and TRBJ1-4): EPEVTQTPSHQVTQMGQEVILRCVPISNHLYFYWYRQILGQKVEFLVSFYNNEISEKSEIFDDQFSVERPDGSNFTLKIRSTKLEDSAMYFCASSPDRGGNEKLFFGSGTQLSVL.

The chain has TRBV20-1 and TRBJ2-1; 14 bases are a match to TRBD2. V was pared by 8 bases and J by 6 bases, with 3 bases of the junction left unmatched. This CDR3 is built from 13 residues. Germline CDR1 DFQATT, CDR2 SNEGSKA (reference sequence). CDR3 bases: TGCAGTCTGACTAGCGGGAGGGCCAATGAGCAGTTCTTC. It encodes CSLTSGRANEQFF.

This clonotype was seen ten or more times. This chain uses TRBV6-1 with TRBJ1-6; D ambiguous. V lost 2 bases to trimming and J lost 5 bases, with 10 bases between them. Germline assignment: CDR1 MNHNS and CDR2 SASEGT. This CDR3 spans 15 amino acids. The CDR3 bases are TGTGCCAGCAGTGAAAGGCCGGACCATAATTCACCCCTCCACTTT. The encoded protein is CASSERPDHNSPLHF.

The genes are TRBV20-1 and TRBJ2-3, with 15 bases aligning to TRBD2. Germline CDR1 DFQATT, CDR2 SNEGSKA (reference sequence). The CDR3 sequence is 19 residues long. V was pared by 2 bases and J by 5 bases, with 14 bases of the junction left unmatched. CDR3 residues: CSARPDGLAGGPRLDTQYF. DNA for the CDR3: TGCAGTGCTAGACCAGACGGACTAGCGGGAGGGCCCAGGCTAGATACGCAGTATTTT.

The rearrangement joins TRBV7-2 to TRBJ2-5, with 7 bases identical to TRBD1. Losses at the gene ends were 3 bases for V and 2 bases for J; bases not matched to a gene: 6. CDR1 and CDR2 from the germline V gene are SGHTA and FQGNSA. There are 15 residues in the CDR3. CDR3 DNA sequence: TGTGCCAGCAGCTTGGACAGGTTGGATCAAGAGACCCAGTACTTC. This translates into CASSLDRLDQETQYF.

This clonotype was counted many times. The chain is built from TRBV19 and TRBJ2-7; D may be TRBD2 (5 bases). V lost 5 bases and J 6 bases, leaving 14 bases between the germline ends. The CDR3 sequence is 13 residues long. Germline V gene sequence: CDR1 LNHDA, CDR2 SQIVND (reference sequence). The CDR3 sequence: CASSPGITREQYF. CDR3 bases: TGTGCCAGTAGTCCCGGGATCACGCGCGAGCAGTACTTC.

This clonotype has a count of ten or more. This chain links TRBV28 with TRBJ2-1; 7 positions match TRBD1. Germline values: CDR1 MDHEN, CDR2 SYDVKM. The CDR3 runs to 15 residues. V lost 4 bases and J lost 8; bases outside the gene matches: 11. Here the CDR3 reads CASSSGQPKGDEQFF. CDR3 nucleotides: TGTGCCAGCAGTTCGGGACAGCCCAAAGGAGATGAGCAGTTCTTC.

This clonotype occurred many times. This rearrangement joins TRBV10-3 to TRBJ2-1; 7 positions match TRBD2. Germline-derived CDR1 and CDR2 are ENHRY and SYGVKD. The V segment lost 7 bases and the J segment 6 bases; nucleotides outside the gene matches: 6. The length of the CDR3 is 13 residues. This CDR3 reads CAITRGGFNEQFF. Here the CDR3 DNA reads TGTGCCATCACCCGCGGGGGTTTCAATGAGCAGTTCTTC.

This clonotype has a count of ten or more. The chain has TRBV5-1 and TRBJ1-1; the D gene is possibly TRBD1 (5 bases). Trimming removed 2 bases from V and 3 bases from J, with 14 bases in between. The CDR3 covers 15 residues. CDR1 SGHRS and CDR2 YFSETQ come from the germline V gene. As DNA, the CDR3 is TGCGCCAGCAGCTTAGCGACAGACGTGGACACTGAAGCTTTCTTT. Its protein product is CASSLATDVDTEAFF.

This clonotype appeared many times. This sequence joins TRBV5-1 and TRBJ2-2; a weak D match, TRBD1 (6 bases). Trimming removed 2 bases at V and 1 base at J, with 12 bases between. There are 16 residues in the CDR3. The germline gives CDR1 SGHRS, CDR2 YFSETQ. Here the CDR3 reads CASSFGAGENTGELFF. The CDR3, as DNA: TGCGCCAGCAGCTTTGGGGCAGGGGAGAACACCGGGGAGCTGTTTTTT.

This clonotype came up a few times. The J gene is TRBJ2-1, the V gene TRBV6-1; D is uncertain. V dropped 6 bases and J dropped 10 bases, with 16 bases sitting between them. In germline, CDR1 is MNHNS, CDR2 SASEGT. The CDR3 consists of 13 residues. CDR3 bases: TGTGCCAGCAGCCAGCCAAGCGCGAGGGAGCAGTTCTTC. Residues: CASSQPSAREQFF.

This clonotype was found a few times. The chain uses TRBV28 and TRBJ2-7; D gene unclear. Trimming removed 3 bases from V and 5 bases from J, with 5 bases in between. The germline V gene has CDR1 MDHEN and CDR2 SYDVKM. This CDR3 contains 11 residues. CDR3: CASSFADEQYF. CDR3 nucleotides: TGTGCCAGCAGTTTTGCAGACGAGCAGTACTTC.

This clonotype was counted ten times or more. This sequence joins TRBV11-2 and TRBJ2-6, with 7 bases aligning to TRBD1. CDR1 is SGHAT, CDR2 FQNNGV, per germline. This CDR3 region has 16 residues. V was pared by 5 bases and J by 1 base, with 5 bases of the junction left unmatched. This CDR3 is CASSPPDRSGANVLTF. In DNA, the CDR3 is TGTGCCAGCAGCCCCCCGGACAGGTCTGGGGCCAACGTCCTGACTTTC.

This clonotype was counted at least ten times. The chain has TRBV5-1 and TRBJ2-3; 9 bases line up with TRBD2. CDR1 and CDR2 (germline): SGHRS, YFSETQ. V dropped 4 bases and J dropped 4; count of bases not matched to a gene: 16. CDR3 size: 18 residues. The CDR3 DNA reads TGCGCCAGCAGCCCCTTCCGGTTTGGAGCGGGGGGCCCAGATACGCAGTATTTT. This translates into CASSPFRFGAGGPDTQYF.

This clonotype was seen at least ten times. The genes are TRBV20-1 and TRBJ2-1; D is uncertain. The CDR3 is made up of 14 amino acids. Between the trimmed V and J ends, which lost 5 bases and 3 bases, there was a span of 14 bases. Germline V lookup: CDR1 DFQATT, CDR2 SNEGSKA (reference sequence). The CDR3 region has the DNA TGCAGTGCTTTCGGTCAACCCATCTACAATGAGCAGTTCTTC. Amino acids: CSAFGQPIYNEQFF.

This clonotype was found many times. The chain joins TRBV24-1 to TRBJ1-5; D is perhaps TRBD1 (6 bases). The germline V gene has CDR1 KGHDR and CDR2 SFDVKD. Trimming took off 8 bases at V and 6 bases at J, with 19 bases between the two ends. The CDR3 runs 15 residues. The CDR3 here is CATTFPGHPIQPQHF. The CDR3, as DNA: TGTGCCACCACCTTTCCGGGACACCCAATTCAGCCCCAGCATTTT.

This clonotype has ten or more counts. The chain couples TRBV10-3 to TRBJ2-7; possibly TRBD1 for D (5 bases). The V gene lost 0 bases and the J gene lost 5 bases, with 14 bases spanning the gap. The CDR3 is 15 amino acids. Germline CDR1 ENHRY, CDR2 SYGVKD. CDR3 sequence (DNA): TGTGCCATCAGTGAGTCCGGAACAGGTGGTCACGAGCAGTACTTC. Amino acids: CAISESGTGGHEQYF.

This chain uses TRBV7-9 with TRBJ2-5, with 7 bases that match TRBD1. J gave up 4 bases and V 0 bases, and 5 bases lay outside the gene matches. The germline V gene has CDR1 SEHNR and CDR2 FQNEAQ (reference sequence). The CDR3 has 15 residues. The CDR3 sequence: CASSLATTGSETQYF. As DNA, the CDR3 is TGTGCCAGCAGCTTAGCGACGACAGGGTCAGAGACCCAGTACTTC.

This clonotype appeared many times. This chain uses TRBV19 with TRBJ1-2, with D maybe TRBD1 (6 bases). The CDR3 length is 13 residues. Germline V lookup: CDR1 LNHDA, CDR2 SQIVND (reference sequence). Between the trimmed V and J ends, which lost 6 bases and 6 bases, there was a span of 14 bases. The CDR3 is CASSHDQGNGYTF. The CDR3, as DNA: TGTGCCAGTAGCCATGACCAGGGGAATGGCTACACCTTC. The whole variable domain, filled in from reference TRBV19 and TRBJ1-2, reads DGGITQSPKYLFRKEGQNVTLSCEQNLNHDAMYWYRQDPGQGLRLIYYSQIVNDFQKGDIAEGYSVSREKKESFPLTVTSAQKNPTAFYLCASSHDQGNGYTFGSGTRLTVV.

This clonotype was seen ten or more times. CDR3 in amino acids: CSVITGNGAGYEQYF. CDR3 nucleotides: TGCAGTGTCATCACTGGGAACGGGGCCGGCTACGAGCAGTACTTC. The V call is TRBV20-1, the J call TRBJ2-7; D is possibly TRBD1 or TRBD2 (5 bases each). CDR1 is DFQATT, CDR2 SNEGSKA, per germline (reference sequence). CDR3 size: 15 residues. Trimming removed 7 bases from V and 3 bases from J, with 22 bases in between.

This clonotype has at least ten counts. J is TRBJ1-5 and V is TRBV12-3 or TRBV12-4; D is unresolved. Trimming cost V 7 bases and J 0 bases, with 10 bases left between them. This CDR3 region has 14 residues. In DNA form, the CDR3 reads TGTGCCAGCAAATCTGTAGATAGCAATCAGCCCCAGCATTTT. Its translation is CASKSVDSNQPQHF.

This clonotype appeared many times. This chain links TRBV5-1 with TRBJ2-7; 9 nucleotides agree with TRBD2. V lost 4 bases to trimming and J lost 3 bases; unmatched junction nucleotides: 8. Germline CDR1 reads SGHRS; CDR2 reads YFSETQ. The CDR3 covers 15 residues. CDR3 coding DNA: TGCGCCAGCAGCCCGACCGGGACTAGCTTCTACGAGCAGTACTTC. Translating it yields CASSPTGTSFYEQYF. The whole variable domain, remainder taken from reference TRBV5-1 and TRBJ2-7, is KAGVTQTPRYLIKTRGQQVTLSCSPISGHRSVSWYQQTPGQGLQFLFEYFSETQRNKGNFPGRFSGRQFSNSRSEMNVSTLELGDSALYLCASSPTGTSFYEQYFGPGTRLTVT.

In this sample, this clonotype turned up many times. The J gene is TRBJ2-3, the V gene TRBV7-3; 8 bases are a match to TRBD1. V lost 5 bases and J lost 5; bases outside the gene matches: 9. The CDR3 totals 15 residues. Germline V gene sequence: CDR1 SGHTA, CDR2 FQGTGA. The CDR3 bases are TGTGCCAGCAGCCAATGGACAGGGAATGTAGATACGCAGTATTTT. Amino acid sequence: CASSQWTGNVDTQYF.

This clonotype was observed many times. V is TRBV20-1 and J is TRBJ2-7, with 13 bases lining up with TRBD2. CDR3 length: 13 residues. Trimming cost V 5 bases and J 5 bases; bases outside gene matches: 3. CDR1 is DFQATT and CDR2 is SNEGSKA in the germline V gene (reference sequence). DNA of the CDR3: TGCAGTGCTGGAGGACTAGCGGGAGACGAGCAGTACTTC. This sequence encodes CSAGGLAGDEQYF.

This clonotype was recorded many times. V gene TRBV7-9 combines with J gene TRBJ2-7; D possibly corresponds to TRBD1 (7 bases). V gave up 2 bases and J gave up 6 bases, with 17 bases separating them. The germline CDR1 and CDR2 sequences are SEHNR and FQNEAQ (reference sequence). CDR3 size: 15 residues. The DNA of the CDR3 is TGTGCCAGCAGCTTAACCGGCGGGACAGTATCCGAGCAGTACTTC. It encodes CASSLTGGTVSEQYF. Full variable domain (rest looked up from reference TRBV7-9 and TRBJ2-7): DTGVSQNPRHKITKRGQNVTFRCDPISEHNRLYWYRQTLGQGPEFLTYFQNEAQLEKSRLLSDRFSAERPKGSFSTLEIQRTEQGDSAMYLCASSLTGGTVSEQYFGPGTRLTVT.

The table lists this clonotype with many counts. The chain links TRBV7-9 to TRBJ2-3; TRBD2 agrees at 9 bases. V was clipped by 3 bases and J by 4 bases; unmatched bases: 5. Germline values: CDR1 SEHNR, CDR2 FQNEAQ (reference sequence). The CDR3 is made up of 15 amino acids. CDR3: CASSFLAGLPDTQYF. The CDR3 DNA follows: TGTGCCAGCAGCTTTCTAGCGGGACTACCAGATACGCAGTATTTT.